The 17 T cell receptor beta chains presented below share a single source sample, sequenced in a study of read filtering for tumor transcriptome and immune sequencing. The library was built from roughly 400 ng RNA with molecular barcoded adaptors for alpha/delta and beta/gamma chains. TCRdb ran MiXCR on the reads and lists one entry per CDR3 protein. The sample contains tens of thousands of distinct CDR3 sequences, about 13% of which appear only once. The sample comprised a population of CD138-negative cells sorted from bone marrow. The receptors stem from a donor aged 40 or over with multiple myeloma.

This clonotype was seen repeatedly, ten times or more. The genes are TRBV4-1 and TRBJ2-7, with 9 bases that match TRBD2. The J segment lost 2 bases and the V segment lost 4 bases, leaving 3 bases of the junction unmatched. Germline V gene data show CDR1 as MGHRA and CDR2 as YSYEKL. The CDR3 runs 14 residues. The CDR3, as DNA: TGCGCCAGCAGCCGGACTAGCGAAGCCTACGAGCAGTACTTC. Its translation is CASSRTSEAYEQYF.

This clonotype has ten or more counts. The chain combines TRBV5-4 with TRBJ2-3; weak D call: TRBD2 (5 bases). The CDR3 spans 16 residues. Per germline, CDR1 SGHNT and CDR2 YYREEE (reference sequence). Trimming stripped 3 bases from V and 0 bases from J, with 14 bases between. This CDR3 reads CASSSASSGSTDTQYF. In nucleotides, the CDR3 is TGTGCCAGCAGCTCCGCCTCGTCGGGGAGCACAGATACGCAGTATTTT.

As regards this clonotype: This could be a read error, since a much larger clone is one nucleotide away. The chain uses TRBV7-2 and TRBJ2-5; D unclear. The CDR3 is made up of 11 amino acids. Germline V gives CDR1 SGHTA, CDR2 FQGNSA. The CDR3 DNA reads TGTGCCTGCAGCGCGACTGGGTCCGTGTACTTC. Translated, it gives CACSATGSVYF. Variable domain in full (rest from reference TRBV7-2 and TRBJ2-5): GAGVSQSPSNKVTEKGKDVELRCDPISGHTALYWYRQSLGQGLEFLIYFQGNSAPDKSGLPSDRFSAERTGGSVSTLTIQRTQQEDSAVYLCACSATGSVYFGPGTRLLVL.

This clonotype was detected many times. The CDR3 DNA is TGCGCCAGCACCCTGACAGGGATGAACACTGAAGCTTTCTTT. Its protein product is CASTLTGMNTEAFF. This chain links TRBV5-1 with TRBJ1-1; 7 bases map to TRBD1. Germline lookup yields CDR1 SGHRS and CDR2 YFSETQ. The J segment lost 0 bases and the V segment lost 6 bases, leaving 5 bases of the junction unmatched. This CDR3 spans 14 amino acids.

This clonotype was seen at least ten times. This chain links TRBV7-8 with TRBJ1-4; 7 nucleotides match TRBD1. The length of the CDR3 is 14 residues. Germline V gives CDR1 SGHVS, CDR2 FQNEAQ. With V trimmed by 3 bases and J by 7 bases, 5 bases remained unmatched. Written as DNA, the CDR3 is TGTGCCAGCAGCTTGAACAGGGGAGGTGAAAAACTGTTTTTT. Amino acid sequence: CASSLNRGGEKLFF.

This clonotype was detected many times. The chain couples TRBV12-3 or TRBV12-4 to TRBJ1-3, with 9 bases that match TRBD1. Trimming cost V 4 bases and J 4 bases; bases outside gene matches: 8. The CDR3 length is 16 residues. The chain's CDR3 is CASSSGQGLLGNTIYF. The CDR3 DNA reads TGTGCCAGCAGTTCAGGACAGGGGCTCTTGGGAAACACCATATATTTT.

This clonotype has at least ten counts. The CDR3 DNA is TGTGCCAGCAGACAACGCCAGGTGAAGGCTGAAGCTTTCTTT. As protein: CASRQRQVKAEAFF. J is TRBJ1-1 and V is TRBV5-6; no clear D gene. The V gene's germline CDR1 is SGHDT and CDR2 YYEEEE. The V end was cut by 5 bases, the J end by 6 bases, with 17 bases between. The CDR3 is made up of 14 amino acids.

This clonotype was detected ten times or more. CDR3: CASSLGTSSTGELFF. The CDR3 DNA follows: TGTGCCAGCAGCCTCGGGACTAGCAGCACCGGGGAGCTGTTTTTT. This rearrangement joins TRBV11-1 to TRBJ2-2; TRBD2 matches 9 bases. This CDR3 spans 15 amino acids. Germline loops: CDR1 SGHAT, CDR2 FQDESV (reference sequence). J gave up 4 bases and V 5 bases, and 5 bases lay outside the gene matches.

About this clonotype itself: Compared with germline, one end of the junction differs, possibly owing to a read error. The chain carries TRBV18 and TRBJ2-1; D might be TRBD1 (6 bases). The V gene's germline CDR1 is KGHSH and CDR2 LQKENI. The CDR3 spans 17 residues. The CDR3 nucleotides are TGTGCCAGCTCACCACCCAACGGACAGTCCCCCTACGATGAGCAGTTCTTC. Amino acids: CASSPPNGQSPYDEQFF.

A word on this clonotype: A much bigger clone sits one base away, suggesting this may be a read error. The conserved final phenylalanine or tryptophan is absent from the CDR3, which likely points to a read error. This chain connects TRBV7-8 to TRBJ1-5, with no clear D. Germline CDR1 SGHVS, CDR2 FQNEAQ. V was pared by 1 base and J by 6 bases, with 10 bases between. The CDR3 runs to 14 residues. CDR3 sequence: CASSLVASLQPQHS. The DNA for the CDR3 is TGTGCCAGCAGCTTAGTTGCCAGCCTTCAGCCCCAGCATTCT.

On this clonotype itself: This likely traces to a read error, being one base from a far larger clone. The CDR3 spells CASSTLGLERRNGQFF. The CDR3 DNA reads TGTGCCAGCAGCACCCTCGGACTAGAACGTCGGAATGGGCAGTTCTTC. This chain links TRBV6-6 with TRBJ2-1, with TRBD2 matching over 7 bases. The CDR3 has 16 residues. Germline V gives CDR1 MNHNY, CDR2 SVGAGI (reference sequence).

A note on this clonotype: This may be a read error: a much more frequent sequence differs by one nucleotide. CDR3 loop: CSAREGQTQHF. CDR3 DNA: TGCAGTGCTAGAGAGGGACAGACCCAGCATTTT. The chain carries TRBV20-1 and TRBJ1-5, with 7 bases identical to TRBD1. Trimming took 0 bases from V and 11 from J; bases not matched to a gene: 1. The CDR3 spans 11 residues. Germline-derived CDR1 and CDR2 are DFQATT and SNEGSKA (reference sequence).

The sample holds many counts of this clonotype. V gene TRBV5-5 combines with J gene TRBJ2-3, with TRBD2 matching 7 bases. This CDR3 spans 13 amino acids. Germline CDR1 is SGHKS and CDR2 is YYEKEE (reference sequence). V lost 2 bases, J lost 6 bases, and 3 bases stayed unmatched. Here the CDR3 DNA reads TGTGCCAGCAGCTTCCCACTAGCGGATACGCAGTATTTT. Residues: CASSFPLADTQYF.

This clonotype was recorded many times. V and J are TRBV20-1 and TRBJ1-5, with D maybe TRBD1 (5 bases). Germline V gene data show CDR1 as DFQATT and CDR2 as SNEGSKA (reference sequence). V lost 6 bases and J 6 bases, leaving 12 bases between the germline ends. This CDR3 is built from 12 residues. The CDR3 is CSAQRGTQPQHF. In DNA form, the CDR3 reads TGCAGTGCCCAGCGGGGGACTCAGCCCCAGCATTTT.

There are many counts of this clonotype. V gene TRBV12-3 or TRBV12-4 combines with J gene TRBJ2-3; D not resolved. The ends were cut back, 3 bases at V and 4 bases at J, with 17 bases in the middle. This CDR3 comprises 16 residues. The CDR3 DNA follows: TGTGCCAGCAGTTTGGGGTACTCTACGGAGTCAGATACGCAGTATTTT. It codes for CASSLGYSTESDTQYF.

This clonotype was counted many times. This chain uses TRBV5-1 with TRBJ1-1; tentative D call: TRBD1 (5 bases). Germline V gives CDR1 SGHRS, CDR2 YFSETQ. The CDR3 totals 14 residues. V was pared by 0 bases and J by 5 bases, with 11 bases between. CDR3 DNA sequence: TGCGCCAGCAGCTTGGACAGCGCAGGGACTGAAGCTTTCTTT. Translating it yields CASSLDSAGTEAFF.

This clonotype was recorded many times. The J gene is TRBJ2-3, the V gene TRBV5-4; 10 bases align to TRBD2. CDR3 length equals 16 residues. Germline V gene lookup returns CDR1 SGHNT and CDR2 YYREEE (reference sequence). V gave up 1 base and J gave up 2 bases; unmatched junction bases: 4. CDR3 residues: CASSLKTSGITDTQYF. The CDR3, as DNA: TGTGCCAGCAGCTTGAAAACTAGCGGGATCACAGATACGCAGTATTTT.